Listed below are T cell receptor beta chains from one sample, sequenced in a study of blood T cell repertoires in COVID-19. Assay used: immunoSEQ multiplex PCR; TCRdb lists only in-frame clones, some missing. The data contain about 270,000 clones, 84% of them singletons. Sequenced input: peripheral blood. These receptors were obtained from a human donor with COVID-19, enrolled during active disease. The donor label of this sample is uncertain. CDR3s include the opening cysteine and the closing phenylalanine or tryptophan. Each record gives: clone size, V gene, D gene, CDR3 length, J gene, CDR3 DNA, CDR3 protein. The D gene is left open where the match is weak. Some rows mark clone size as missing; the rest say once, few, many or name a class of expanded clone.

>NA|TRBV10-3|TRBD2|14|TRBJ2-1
TGTGCCATCAGTCCTAGCGGAGGGGACAATGAGCAGTTCTTC
CAISPSGGDNEQFF
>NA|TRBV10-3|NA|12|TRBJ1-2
TGTGCCATCAGTGAGGCGTCCTATGGCTACACCTTC
CAISEASYGYTF
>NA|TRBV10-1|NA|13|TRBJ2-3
TGCGCCAGCAGTGATCTGCGTTTAGATACGCAGTATTTT
CASSDLRLDTQYF
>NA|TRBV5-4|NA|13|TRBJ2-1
TGTGCCAGCAGCCCGGAGTGGGTGGGTGAGCAGTTCTTC
CASSPEWVGEQFF
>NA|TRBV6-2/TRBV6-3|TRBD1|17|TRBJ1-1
TGTGCCAGCAGTTACTCCCCCCCCGGGACAGGGGCCACTGAAGCTTTCTTT
CASSYSPPGTGATEAFF
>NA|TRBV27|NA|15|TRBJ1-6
TGTGCCAGCAGTTTAGGAGGGTTGGGTAATTCACCCCTCCACTTT
CASSLGGLGNSPLHF
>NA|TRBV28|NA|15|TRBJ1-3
TGTGCCAGCAGCCCCGTCCCGGGTGGTAGAAACACCATATATTTT
CASSPVPGGRNTIYF
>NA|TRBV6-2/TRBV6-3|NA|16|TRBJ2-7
TGTGCCAGCAGCCAAATACGACAGACTGAAACCTACGAGCAGTACTTC
CASSQIRQTETYEQYF
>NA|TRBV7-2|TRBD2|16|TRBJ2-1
TGTGCCAGCAGCGGTCTACTAGCGGCGTCCTACAATGAGCAGTTCTTC
CASSGLLAASYNEQFF
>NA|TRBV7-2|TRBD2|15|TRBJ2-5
TGTGCCAGCAGCTTACAGAGCGGGGGGCAAGAGACCCAGTACTTC
CASSLQSGGQETQYF
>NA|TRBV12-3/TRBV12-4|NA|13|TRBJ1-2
TGTGCCAGCAGCCCGACAGCTAACTATGGCTACACCTTC
CASSPTANYGYTF
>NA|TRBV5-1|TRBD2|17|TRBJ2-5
TGCGCCAGCAGCACTCTGTCAGGAGCGGGAGAGCAAGAGACCCAGTACTTC
CASSTLSGAGEQETQYF
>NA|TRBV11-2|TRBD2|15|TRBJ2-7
TGTGCCAGCAGTGGGACTAAAAGGAAACCTCGCGAGCAGTACTTC
CASSGTKRKPREQYF
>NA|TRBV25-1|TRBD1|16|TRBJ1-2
TGTGCCAGCAGTGAGCCCGGGACAGGGGGAATCTATGGCTACACCTTC
CASSEPGTGGIYGYTF
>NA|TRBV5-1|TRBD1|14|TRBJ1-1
TGCGCCAGCAGATTGACAGGGGGTGGCACTGAAGCTTTCTTT
CASRLTGGGTEAFF
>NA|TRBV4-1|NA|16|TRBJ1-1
TGCGCCAGCAGCCAAGACCCGACAGGCCAGATGGTAGGAGCTTTCTTT
CASSQDPTGQMVGAFF
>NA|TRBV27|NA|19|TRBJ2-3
TGTGCCAGCAGTTTATCGGGTCCAGAGCTAGGGAGCTTCACAGATACGCAGTATTTT
CASSLSGPELGSFTDTQYF
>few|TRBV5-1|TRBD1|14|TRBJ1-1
TGCGCCAGCAGCTTGGTACAGGGGGCCACTGAAGCTTTCTTT
CASSLVQGATEAFF
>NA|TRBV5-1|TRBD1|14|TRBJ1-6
TGCGCCAGCAGCCCGGACAGGGGGCTTTCACCCCTCCACTTT
CASSPDRGLSPLHF
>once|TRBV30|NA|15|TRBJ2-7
TGTGCCCGGTCATGGCTAGCGGGACAGGTCTACGAGCAGTACTTC
CARSWLAGQVYEQYF
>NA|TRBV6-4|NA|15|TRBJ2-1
TGTGCCAGCAGTGACAATAGCGGCAAATACAATGAGCAGTTCTTC
CASSDNSGKYNEQFF
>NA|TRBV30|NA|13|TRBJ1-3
TGTGCCTGCATCGGGGAGGGAGGAAACACCATATATTTT
CACIGEGGNTIYF
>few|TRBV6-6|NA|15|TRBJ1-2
TGTGCCAGCAGTTACTCGCCCGGGACACCCTATGGCTACACCTTC
CASSYSPGTPYGYTF
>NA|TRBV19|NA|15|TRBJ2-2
TGTGCCAGTAGTATAGTAGTAGGGGCTGCCGGGGAGCTGTTTTTT
CASSIVVGAAGELFF
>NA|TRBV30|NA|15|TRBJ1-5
TGTGCCTGGAGTGTTAAAGGGACTCACAATCAGCCCCAGCATTTT
CAWSVKGTHNQPQHF
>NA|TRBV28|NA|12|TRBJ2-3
TGTGCCAGCAAGAGGGCCCCAGATACGCAGTATTTT
CASKRAPDTQYF
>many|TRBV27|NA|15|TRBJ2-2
TGTGCCAGCAGTTTATCTGCAGGGAGGACCGGGGAGCTGTTTTTT
CASSLSAGRTGELFF
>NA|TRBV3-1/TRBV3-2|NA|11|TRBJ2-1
TGTGCCAGCAGCCTCGACAATGAGCAGTTCTTC
CASSLDNEQFF
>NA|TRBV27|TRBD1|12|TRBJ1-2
TGTGCCAGCAGTTGGGGGACAGGGCCCTACACCTTC
CASSWGTGPYTF
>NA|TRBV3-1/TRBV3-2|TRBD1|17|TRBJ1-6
TGTGCCAGCAGCCTCGTGGGTCAGGGGGCTCATAATTCACCCCTCCACTTT
CASSLVGQGAHNSPLHF
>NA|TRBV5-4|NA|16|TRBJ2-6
TGTGCCAGCAGCCGTCCACAGGGCTCTGGGGCCAACGTCCTGACTTTC
CASSRPQGSGANVLTF
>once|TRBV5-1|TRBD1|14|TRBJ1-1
TGCGCCAGCAGCTTGGACAGGGGGAACACTGAAGCTTTCTTT
CASSLDRGNTEAFF
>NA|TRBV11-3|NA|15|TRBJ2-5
TGTGCCAGCAGCTTAGGGAGGGCAGCACAAGAGACCCAGTACTTC
CASSLGRAAQETQYF
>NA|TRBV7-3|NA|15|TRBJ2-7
TGTGCCAGCAGCGATGGGACGGCGGGGCTCTACGAGCAGTACTTC
CASSDGTAGLYEQYF
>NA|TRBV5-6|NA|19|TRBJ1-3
TGTGCCAGCAGCTTGGAGGCCCAAGACAGGCTAAACTCTGGAAACACCATATATTTT
CASSLEAQDRLNSGNTIYF
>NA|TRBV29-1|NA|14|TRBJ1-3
TGCAGCGCCGGGGGGGGATCGCCTGGAAACACCATATATTTT
CSAGGGSPGNTIYF
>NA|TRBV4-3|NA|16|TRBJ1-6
TGCGCCAGCAGCCAGCCGCCAGCGCCCAATAATTCACCCCTCCACTTT
CASSQPPAPNNSPLHF
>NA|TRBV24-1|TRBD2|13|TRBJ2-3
TGTGCCACCAGTGAGGGAGGGATAGATACGCAGTATTTT
CATSEGGIDTQYF
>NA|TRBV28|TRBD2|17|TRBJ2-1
TGTGCCAGCAGTTCCGGGGGGGGGACCAACTCCTACAATGAGCAGTTCTTC
CASSSGGGTNSYNEQFF
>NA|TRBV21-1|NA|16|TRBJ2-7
TGTGCCAGCAGCAGTCGCAACAGCGGGAGCGTCAACGAGCAGTACTTC
CASSSRNSGSVNEQYF